The 11 T cell receptor beta chains presented below share a single source sample, sequenced in a study of T cells expressing NK-cell markers. Reanalyzing the 5' RACE reads, TCRdb keeps one entry per CDR3 protein, without DNA. This repertoire includes 500,000 to 700,000 distinct CDR3 sequences. Sequencing was done on a sample of blood T cells: a sorted CD56 or NKG2C T cell subset, CD4+ or CD8+ T cells, or bulk PBMC T cells (not recorded which). The receptor set was obtained from a man aged 18 to 35 in good health.

The chain carries TRBV5-4 and TRBJ2-3. This CDR3 has 13 residues. The germline V gene encodes CDR1 SGHNT and CDR2 YYREEE (reference sequence). CDR3: CASSSKDADTQYF.

The chain carries TRBV6-1 and TRBJ2-3; the D call of TRBD1 rests on TCRdb alone, since no DNA is present to check it. CDR1 is MNHNS and CDR2 is SASEGT in the germline V gene. This CDR3 spans 16 amino acids. The CDR3 protein is CASSPPMARGADTQYF.

The chain has TRBV20-1 and TRBJ2-5; TCRdb calls TRBD2, which cannot be checked without DNA. The CDR3 has 14 amino acids. The V gene's germline CDR1 is DFQATT and CDR2 SNEGSKA (reference sequence). The CDR3: CSAREPRLEGTQYF.

This chain links TRBV7-2 with TRBJ2-1. This CDR3 is 17 amino acids long. Looked up from germline, CDR1 is SGHTA and CDR2 is FQGNSA. CDR3 amino acids: CASSPSVDEQFYNEQFF.

This chain connects TRBV12-3 or TRBV12-4 to TRBJ2-2; TCRdb designates TRBD1, a call that cannot be tested without DNA. CDR3 length equals 17 residues. This CDR3 reads CASSHGVSGAPRGELFF.

This sequence joins TRBV3-1 and TRBJ1-5. CDR3 length equals 16 residues. Germline V lookup: CDR1 LGHDT, CDR2 YNNKEL (reference sequence). The CDR3 here is CASSQGYGDSNQPQHF. The entire variable domain, with the rest obtained from reference TRBV3-1 and TRBJ1-5, is as follows: DTAVSQTPKYLVTQMGNDKSIKCEQNLGHDTMYWYKQDSKKFLKIMFSYNNKELIINETVPNRFSPKSPDKAHLNLHINSLELGDSAVYFCASSQGYGDSNQPQHFGDGTRLSIL.

The chain is built from TRBV24-1 and TRBJ2-7; TCRdb's D call of TRBD1 is untestable without DNA. Per the germline V gene, CDR1 is KGHDR and CDR2 is SFDVKD. The CDR3 runs to 14 residues. The CDR3: CATSDRTGFVAQYF.

Here the CDR3 reads CASSYSVGRVETQYF. The chain carries TRBV6-5 and TRBJ2-5. Germline V gives CDR1 MNHEY, CDR2 SVGAGI. This CDR3 spans 15 amino acids.

The V call is TRBV5-1, the J call TRBJ2-1; TCRdb outputs TRBD2, but without DNA this stays unchecked. The CDR3 sequence is 19 residues long. Germline-derived CDR1 and CDR2 are SGHRS and YFSETQ. CDR3 loop: CASSPGLAGGGLLYNEQFF.

V usage is TRBV5-1 and J usage is TRBJ2-1; there is no DNA to check the TCRdb D call of TRBD2. Germline V gene lookup returns CDR1 SGHRS and CDR2 YFSETQ. The CDR3 sequence is 16 residues long. This CDR3 is CASSMTSGVGRDEQFF.

V gene TRBV9 combines with J gene TRBJ2-1; TCRdb indicates TRBD1, and absent DNA this call remains unverified. Germline CDR1 SGDLS, CDR2 YYNGEE. This CDR3 contains 16 residues. The chain's CDR3 is CASSVGPGVSYNEQFF.